This T cell receptor (beta chain) was sequenced during a study of T-cell memory formation after mild COVID-19. Study-level background: TCR clusters largely stayed donor specific.

TCRdb re-called the 5' RACE reads through MiXCR, storing one row per CDR3 protein. The repertoire holds 65,000 to 90,000 distinct CDR3 sequences, with over 11% as singletons. This CDR3 region has 15 residues. The J segment lost 4 bases and the V segment lost 4 bases, leaving 6 bases of the junction unmatched. Germline V gene data show CDR1 as SNHLY and CDR2 as FYNNEI. This clonotype showed up just a few times. Its matching antigen is unknown. Notes on the study in general: Second-wave clones reaching peak frequency on day 37 lacked confirmed SARS-CoV-2 specificity. CD4/CD8 balance characterized clones contracting day 15 to 85, and CD4+ skew characterized later expanders. Clones which contracted sat mainly in CM and EM if CD4+, and in EMRA if CD8+.

The sequencing input was PBMCs or a T cell subset sorted from them (not recorded which). This TCR derives from an adult woman who had mild COVID-19 (a few samples of this study predate the infection). Cell type and time point are not known. V gene TRBV2 combines with J gene TRBJ2-3; 9 nucleotides line up with TRBD2. The CDR3 DNA reads TGTGCCAGCAGTGGACTCCTAGCGGGGCCAGATACGCAGTATTTT. This encodes CASSGLLAGPDTQYF.